The entry below gives a single T cell receptor (beta chain) sequence along with its context. The target antigen is unknown. Germline V CDR1 and CDR2: LGHNA, YSLEER. The CDR3 runs to 14 residues. The V and J ends lost 0 bases and 7 bases respectively, with 12 bases between them. This record comes from a study of cytomegalovirus exposure and HLA in healthy donors. Study-level points and caveats: Later analysis identified a missense DCLRE1C variant that was linked to TCR beta V- and J-gene trimming. A later analysis associated some 18,000 TCR beta sequences with HLA alleles at a 0.05 false discovery rate. CMV serostatus was the sole immune exposure data available. There were reportedly fewer N-insertions in an Asian-associated ancestry cluster than the roughly 700-donor mean, in a later analysis.

PCR was performed using 60 Vbeta and 13 Jbeta primers. TCRdb's copy holds only in-frame clones and misses some; the assay was immunoSEQ multiplex PCR. The sample shows some 150,000 clones, less than 85% of them seen only once. The sequenced sample consisted of PBMCs. The chain employs TRBV4-3 and TRBJ1-2, with D unclear. The receptor was isolated from a man between 35 and 55 years old in good health and CMV-seronegative. CDR3 loop: CASSQETRSGGYTF. In DNA form, the CDR3 reads TGCGCCAGCAGCCAAGAAACCAGGTCCGGTGGCTACACCTTC.